This TCR beta chain is from a study of T cell repertoires in cytomegalovirus infection (dated by TCRdb to the late 2010s). For the study in its entirety: Alongside well-studied HLA-B-restricted epitopes, the peptide stimulations were aimed at recently identified HLA-C-restricted CMV epitopes, whose presentation resists viral immunomodulation. The HLA type of each donor mattered for the analysis, because public TCR beta signatures pointed to carriage of CMV infection along with the matching HLA type. Study-wide conclusions, independent of this receptor: Cumulative frequency of public TCR beta family members discriminated carriers of CMV infection plus the relevant HLA type in this cohort and an independent roughly 340-donor cohort. The ex vivo response was dominated by HLA-C-restricted CMV-specific TCR beta clonotypes, which also provided the single most frequent clonotype in two of eight donors.

The sequencer listed for this sample is Illumina HiSeq 1500. The public reads were run again by TCRdb, first through fastp at Q25 and then through MiXCR, and only productive beta chains were kept. Rows are unified per CDR3 protein, each entry keeping the most common DNA and genes. Present in this sample are some 590,000 distinct CDR3 sequences, around 40% of which were seen just once. The ten largest clones represent around 46% of the sample. The treatment or condition label, as the study defines it: in vitro stimulation with specific CMV peptide epitopes to enrich CMV-specific T cells. Trimming removed 5 bases from V and 0 bases from J, leaving 15 bases between the germline ends. As encoded in the germline V gene, CDR1 is SGHTA while CDR2 is FQGNSA. CDR3 length: 16 amino acids, cysteine to phenylalanine. Only the CDR3 region is kept as DNA, spanning 48 bases read in frame from base 1. In this sample, this clonotype turned up many times. It has no known antigen specificity. No base quality values were provided; no much bigger clone lies one nucleotide off.

The rearranged chain carries TRBV7-2 and TRBJ2-3, with a tentative D call of TRBD1 or TRBD2, each matching 5 bases. The origin of this receptor is a human donor in good health (CMV status not recorded). Some clones in this sample may be carry-over from other donors' samples. The material was cultured PBMCs, obtained from culture after CMV antigen stimulation. The CDR3 reads CASSLRWGSSTDTQYF. The DNA is TGTGCCAGCAGCCTCCGTTGGGGGTCTAGCACAGATACGCAGTATTTT.